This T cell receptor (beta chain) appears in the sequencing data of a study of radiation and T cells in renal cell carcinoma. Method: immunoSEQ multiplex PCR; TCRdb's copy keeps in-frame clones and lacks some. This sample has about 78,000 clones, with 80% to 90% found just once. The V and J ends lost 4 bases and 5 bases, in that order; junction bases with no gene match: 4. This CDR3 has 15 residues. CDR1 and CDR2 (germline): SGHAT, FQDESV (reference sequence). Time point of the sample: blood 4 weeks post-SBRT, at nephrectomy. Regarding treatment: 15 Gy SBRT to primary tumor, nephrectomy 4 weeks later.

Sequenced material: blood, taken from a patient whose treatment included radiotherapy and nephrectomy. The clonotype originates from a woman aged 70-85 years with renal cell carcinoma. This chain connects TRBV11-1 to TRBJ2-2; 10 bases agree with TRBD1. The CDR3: CASSWTGGKTGELFF. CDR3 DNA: TGTGCCAGCAGCTGGACAGGGGGGAAGACCGGGGAGCTGTTTTTT. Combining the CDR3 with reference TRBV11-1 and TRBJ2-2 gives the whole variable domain EAEVAQSPRYKITEKSQAVAFWCDPISGHATLYWYRQILGQGPELLVQFQDESVVDDSQLPKDRFSAERLKGVDSTLKIQPAELGDSAMYLCASSWTGGKTGELFFGEGSRLTVL.